These T cell receptor beta chains were read from a single sample in a study of blood T cell repertoires in COVID-19. Some clones are missing from TCRdb's copy, which holds only in-frame ones; the method was immunoSEQ multiplex PCR. This repertoire shows approximately 260,000 clones, 90% found once; its top ten account for approximately 2.1%. Specimen: peripheral blood. Receptor source: a woman between 55 and 75 years old with COVID-19, enrolled during active disease. The CDR3 runs from the conserved cysteine through the conserved F or W. A D gene is named only where the DNA matches it firmly. The size entry is marked missing in some rows and otherwise reads once, few, many or a size class.

clone size	D gene	V gene	J gene	CDR3 DNA	CDR3 protein
.	.	TRBV27	TRBJ2-2	TGTGCCAGCAGTTTAAATGGACACCTCACCGGGGAGCTGTTTTTT	CASSLNGHLTGELFF
few	TRBD1	TRBV14	TRBJ1-2	TGTGCCAGCAGCCCCCACAGGGGGGCCCCCTATGGCTACACCTTC	CASSPHRGAPYGYTF
.	TRBD1	TRBV4-3	TRBJ1-2	TGCGCCAGCAGCCGTAACAGGGGGCGCGGCTATGGCTACACCTTC	CASSRNRGRGYGYTF
.	TRBD2	TRBV18	TRBJ2-5	TGTGCCAGCTCAGCATTGAGACTAGCGGAGCAAGAGACCCAGTACTTC	CASSALRLAEQETQYF
.	.	TRBV6-2/TRBV6-3	TRBJ1-1	TGTGCCAGCAGTTGGAGGGCCGGAGGCACTGAAGCTTTCTTT	CASSWRAGGTEAFF
.	.	TRBV6-5	TRBJ2-3	TGTGCCAGCAGTTACTCCCCCGGGTTGGATACGCAGTATTTT	CASSYSPGLDTQYF
.	.	TRBV5-1	TRBJ1-6	TGCGCCAGCAGCCTGGGTGAGCGGAATTCACCCCTCCACTTT	CASSLGERNSPLHF
.	.	TRBV9	TRBJ1-3	TGTGCCAGCAGCGTAGAACAGATTCATAGCTCTGGAAACACCATATATTTT	CASSVEQIHSSGNTIYF
.	.	TRBV18	TRBJ1-1	TGTGCCAGCTCACCCATAACAGGGAGCAACACTGAAGCTTTCTTT	CASSPITGSNTEAFF
.	TRBD1	TRBV6-5	TRBJ1-2	TGTGCCAGCAGTTTGGGACAGGGAGGCTACACCTTC	CASSLGQGGYTF
.	.	TRBV9	TRBJ2-7	TGTGCCAGCAGCGCCGGGGGTGGGCAGATCTACGAGCAGTACTTC	CASSAGGGQIYEQYF
.	TRBD1	TRBV6-4	TRBJ2-7	TGTGCCAGCAGCGTCGGACAGGGGCTTGGCGAGCAGTACTTC	CASSVGQGLGEQYF
.	TRBD1	TRBV30	TRBJ2-5	TGTGCCTGGAGTACGGCAGGGGGAGTGACCCAGTACTTC	CAWSTAGGVTQYF
.	.	TRBV9	TRBJ1-3	TGTGCCAGCAGCGTAGAGGTAGGGAGCTCTGGAAACACCATATATTTT	CASSVEVGSSGNTIYF
once	.	TRBV7-2	TRBJ2-3	TGTGCCAGCAGCTTAATGAGGGAAACAGATACGCAGTATTTT	CASSLMRETDTQYF
.	.	TRBV30	TRBJ1-1	TGTGCCTGGAGTAGCCGGGGCAGGGGGAACACTGAAGCTTTCTTT	CAWSSRGRGNTEAFF
.	.	TRBV6-6	TRBJ2-1	TGTGCCAGCAGTTACGGAGCAGACTTGGATGAGCAGTTCTTC	CASSYGADLDEQFF
.	TRBD1	TRBV5-1	TRBJ2-5	TGCGCCAGCAAAGCTTCGACAGGGGCCCAAGAGACCCAGTACTTC	CASKASTGAQETQYF
.	.	TRBV27	TRBJ2-6	TGTGCCAGCAGTAACACTGCCTCGGGGGTGCCTGGGGCCAACGTCCTGACTTTC	CASSNTASGVPGANVLTF
medium-sized	TRBD1	TRBV27	TRBJ1-2	TGTGCCAGCAGCCCCATCGCCGGGACAGGGGGCTTTGGCTACACCTTC	CASSPIAGTGGFGYTF
.	TRBD2	TRBV6-5	TRBJ2-2	TGTGCCACCGTGGGACTAGAGATCACCGGGGAGCTGTTTTTT	CATVGLEITGELFF
.	TRBD1	TRBV19	TRBJ1-1	TGTGCCAGTAGTACCGCCGGGACAGGGGAAGCTTTCTTT	CASSTAGTGEAFF
.	.	TRBV6-5	TRBJ2-1	TGTGCCAGCAGTTACTCGAACCGGGGGGCATACAATGAGCAGTTCTTC	CASSYSNRGAYNEQFF
.	TRBD2	TRBV9	TRBJ2-5	TGTGCCAGCAGCGTAGAGCGGGGTCAAGAGACCCAGTACTTC	CASSVERGQETQYF
.	.	TRBV5-5	TRBJ2-7	TGTGCCAGCAGCTTGCGACGGGTAGTAAGCGAGCAGTACTTC	CASSLRRVVSEQYF